The 21 T cell receptor beta chains listed next were all sequenced from one sample in a study of technical replicates of blood from several donors. Using immunoSEQ multiplex PCR, the repertoire was profiled, and TCRdb retains in-frame clones only, with some absent. The profile covers nearly 70,000 clones, with roughly 93% appearing a single time and roughly 0.39% taken by the ten largest. Sequenced: T cells isolated from PBMCs. The receptors come from a human donor in good health.

This clone was counted only a few times. The V gene is TRBV5-6, the J gene TRBJ1-1; the match to TRBD1 covers 10 bases. CDR3 length equals 17 residues. Germline V lookup: CDR1 SGHDT, CDR2 YYEEEE. V lost 3 bases, J lost 3 bases, and 11 bases stayed unmatched. Here the CDR3 reads CASSSFGTGVLDTEAFF. DNA of the CDR3: TGTGCCAGCAGCTCGTTCGGGACAGGGGTTTTGGACACTGAAGCTTTCTTT.

The J gene is TRBJ2-3, the V gene TRBV10-3, with unresolved D. Germline V gene sequence: CDR1 ENHRY, CDR2 SYGVKD. V was pared by 0 bases and J by 9 bases, with 7 bases between. The CDR3 is made up of 12 amino acids. The CDR3 DNA reads as TGTGCCATCAGTGAGTCCGACGGGACGCAGTATTTT. Translation gives CAISESDGTQYF.

This clone was picked up a small number of times. The gene calls are TRBV4-2 and TRBJ2-1; the match to TRBD2 covers 12 bases. V shed 0 bases and J 4 bases; nucleotides not matched to a gene: 1. The CDR3 runs to 16 residues. Germline V gene lookup returns CDR1 LGHNA and CDR2 YNFKEQ. In nucleotides, the CDR3 is TGTGCCAGCAGCCAAGATGGGACTAGCGGGTACAATGAGCAGTTCTTC. As protein: CASSQDGTSGYNEQFF.

This clone was detected once. The chain couples TRBV7-6 to TRBJ2-7; the match to TRBD1 covers 7 bases. V lost 6 bases and J lost 1; bases outside the gene matches: 6. The germline V gene encodes CDR1 SGHVS and CDR2 FNYEAQ. This CDR3 comprises 14 residues. The CDR3 coding sequence is TGTGCCAGCAGTTATCCGGGACAGTCCTACGAGCAGTACTTC. This sequence encodes CASSYPGQSYEQYF.

This clone turned up a few times. The chain couples TRBV9 to TRBJ1-1, with a possible D match to TRBD1 (5 bases). CDR3 length: 14 residues. V dropped 2 bases and J dropped 1 base, with 9 bases sitting between them. Germline lookup yields CDR1 SGDLS and CDR2 YYNGEE. The DNA for the CDR3 is TGTGCCAGCAGCGTCGGGGGGAGGAACACTGAAGCTTTCTTT. Encoded protein: CASSVGGRNTEAFF.

V and J are TRBV7-6 and TRBJ2-1; 12 nucleotides align to TRBD2. The CDR3 consists of 15 residues. Germline lookup yields CDR1 SGHVS and CDR2 FNYEAQ. The trim removed 4 bases at V and 8 bases at J, leaving 6 bases unmatched. In DNA form, the CDR3 reads TGTGCCAGCAGCTCCGGACTAGCGGGATCGGATGAGCAGTTCTTC. This encodes CASSSGLAGSDEQFF.

The chain carries TRBV9 and TRBJ1-1; weak D call: TRBD1 (5 bases). CDR3 length: 14 residues. Germline CDR1 reads SGDLS; CDR2 reads YYNGEE. V gave up 0 bases and J gave up 4 bases, with 10 bases separating them. CDR3 in amino acids: CASSVGPRATEAFF. The CDR3 DNA reads TGTGCCAGCAGCGTAGGTCCCAGGGCCACTGAAGCTTTCTTT.

J is TRBJ1-1 and V is TRBV19, with TRBD1 matching over 7 bases. Trimming took 4 bases from V and 2 from J; bases not matched to a gene: 4. In germline, CDR1 is LNHDA, CDR2 SQIVND (reference sequence). This CDR3 spans 14 amino acids. CDR3 in amino acids: CASSRGQSNTEAFF. In DNA form, the CDR3 reads TGTGCCAGTAGTAGGGGACAGTCAAACACTGAAGCTTTCTTT.

This chain uses TRBV7-7 with TRBJ2-7; TRBD2 agrees at 9 bases. Germline-derived CDR1 and CDR2 are SSHAT and FNYEAQ (reference sequence). The ends lost 1 base at V and 2 bases at J; junction bases unmatched: 3. This CDR3 contains 15 residues. CDR3 loop: CASSLGASGTYEQYF. The CDR3 DNA sequence: TGTGCCAGCAGCTTAGGGGCTAGCGGGACCTACGAGCAGTACTTC.

The chain links TRBV29-1 to TRBJ1-1; 9 bases match TRBD1. The CDR3 extends over 15 amino acids. Germline V CDR1 and CDR2: SQVTM, ANQGSEA. After removal of 3 bases from V and 4 bases from J, the junction contained 9 bases not matched to a gene. CDR3 nucleotides: TGCAGCGTTGAGGGGGACAGGGTCCCATCCACTGAAGCTTTCTTT. Its translation: CSVEGDRVPSTEAFF. The whole variable domain, remainder taken from reference TRBV29-1 and TRBJ1-1, is SAVISQKPSRDICQRGTSLTIQCQVDSQVTMMFWYRQQPGQSLTLIATANQGSEATYESGFVIDKFPISRPNLTFSTLTVSNMSPEDSSIYLCSVEGDRVPSTEAFFGQGTRLTVV.

The chain joins TRBV4-3 to TRBJ2-1; D not resolved. The germline V and J ends were trimmed by 3 bases and 3 bases, with 12 bases remaining between them. CDR3 length equals 15 residues. The V gene's germline CDR1 is LGHNA and CDR2 YSLEER. CDR3 sequence: CASSQEKGHYNEQFF. CDR3 coding DNA: TGCGCCAGCAGCCAGGAGAAAGGCCACTACAATGAGCAGTTCTTC.

In this sample, this clone turned up a few times. The chain has TRBV7-3 and TRBJ2-4; TRBD2 matches at 10 bases. Per germline, CDR1 SGHTA and CDR2 FQGTGA. This CDR3 has 19 residues. V lost 1 base and J lost 1; bases outside the gene matches: 10. CDR3 nucleotide sequence: TGTGCCAGCAGCTTAAGGTCTAGCGGGAGATTGGGGGCCAAAAACATTCAGTACTTC. Amino acid sequence: CASSLRSSGRLGAKNIQYF.

The chain employs TRBV11-2 and TRBJ2-1; TRBD2 agrees at 10 bases. CDR1 SGHAT and CDR2 FQNNGV come from the germline V gene. The CDR3 is made up of 18 amino acids. Trimming cost V 0 bases and J 2 bases; bases outside gene matches: 7. The CDR3 DNA is TGTGCCAGCAGCTTAGATGTTCAACTAGCGGGGACCTACAATGAGCAGTTCTTC. Amino acids: CASSLDVQLAGTYNEQFF.

The chain couples TRBV9 to TRBJ2-6, with no clear D. This CDR3 comprises 14 residues. Germline CDR1 SGDLS, CDR2 YYNGEE. Deletions cut 10 bases from V and 0 bases from J, with 11 bases between. CDR3 coding DNA: TGTGCCTGCCAGAGGATCTCTGGGGCCAACGTCCTGACTTTC. Protein product: CACQRISGANVLTF. The variable domain in full, completed from reference TRBV9 and TRBJ2-6, reads DSGVTQTPKHLITATGQRVTLRCSPRSGDLSVYWYQQSLDQGLQFLIQYYNGEERAKGNILERFSAQQFPDLHSELNLSSLELGDSALYFCACQRISGANVLTFGAGSRLTVL.

Of note for this clone: An end of the junction differs from the germline gene, which may be a read error. This chain joins TRBV27 and TRBJ2-7, with 11 bases that match TRBD2. Germline assignment: CDR1 MNHEY and CDR2 SMNVEV (reference sequence). The CDR3 is 15 residues long. The CDR3 DNA reads TGTGCCAGCAGTTCGCCTCTAGCGGGAGGCCCTTTGGTGCACTTC. This translates into CASSSPLAGGPLVHF.

CDR3: CASSLGPSGRYEQYF. The CDR3 DNA is TGTGCCAGTAGCCTGGGGCCTAGCGGGAGGTACGAGCAGTACTTC. This chain connects TRBV19 to TRBJ2-7; 11 bases map to TRBD2. CDR3 length: 15 residues. CDR1 is LNHDA, CDR2 SQIVND, per germline (reference sequence). V lost 6 bases, J lost 4 bases, and 8 bases stayed unmatched.

The J gene is TRBJ2-1, the V gene TRBV7-2; no firm D call. CDR3 length: 14 amino acids. Germline V gives CDR1 SGHTA, CDR2 FQGNSA. Trimming pared 3 bases from V and 4 bases from J, leaving 10 bases between. The CDR3 here is CASSFITSYNEQFF. DNA of the CDR3: TGTGCCAGCAGCTTTATTACATCGTACAATGAGCAGTTCTTC.

V usage is TRBV6-6 and J usage is TRBJ1-1; no reliable D call. Trimming pared 2 bases from V and 1 base from J, leaving 5 bases between. CDR1 is MNHNY, CDR2 SVGAGI, per germline (reference sequence). The CDR3 totals 13 residues. CDR3 sequence (DNA): TGTGCCAGCAGTTACAACACGAACACTGAAGCTTTCTTT. Its protein product is CASSYNTNTEAFF.

CDR3 in amino acids: CASSLGGDSNQPQHF. The DNA for the CDR3 is TGTGCCAGCAGCTTAGGGGGGGATAGCAATCAGCCCCAGCATTTT. The chain combines TRBV11-3 with TRBJ1-5, with D possibly being TRBD1 (5 bases). This CDR3 region has 15 residues. V shed 1 base and J shed 0 bases, with 7 bases lying between them. Germline-derived CDR1 and CDR2 are SGHNT and YENEEA.

The rearrangement links TRBV11-2 to TRBJ2-7; TRBD1 matches at 8 bases. Trimming took 3 bases from V and 0 from J; bases not matched to a gene: 7. CDR1 and CDR2 (germline): SGHAT, FQNNGV. The CDR3 extends over 16 amino acids. In DNA, the CDR3 is TGTGCCAGCAGCTTCTCCAGGGGGCTACCCTCCTACGAGCAGTACTTC. As protein: CASSFSRGLPSYEQYF.

V usage is TRBV2 and J usage is TRBJ2-7; D not certain. Trimming took 8 bases from V and 2 from J, leaving 10 bases between them. The CDR3 is 12 amino acids. The germline CDR1 and CDR2 sequences are SNHLY and FYNNEI. The CDR3 region is CASCQSTYEQYF. The CDR3 nucleotides read TGTGCCAGCTGCCAGTCGACCTACGAGCAGTACTTC.